The clone carrying this T cell receptor beta chain was recorded at least ten times. The time point: after trial treatment. Treatment here: LDRT plus nivolumab, ipilimumab, low-dose cyclophosphamide and aspirin (RACIN trial). The donors' treatment consisted of nivolumab, ipilimumab, aspirin, low-dose cyclophosphamide and low-dose radiotherapy. The sample originates from a study of low-dose radiotherapy and immunotherapy resistance in tumors. In the study overall: Intravenously given cyclophosphamide 200 mg/m2 followed a two-week schedule that placed each dose one day before radiation and immunotherapy. With cycle 1 day 1 as the start, patients took oral aspirin 300 mg daily for four cycles.

CDR3 length: 15 amino acids. V shed 5 bases, J shed 2 bases, and the junction held 9 bases outside the gene matches. Germline V gene sequence: CDR1 SGHAT, CDR2 FQNNGV. First-strand cDNA relied on TRAV- and TRBV-specific primers spanning alpha and beta chains. It was with a constant-region primer and a V-primer adapter that TCRs were amplified over roughly 20 PCR cycles. TCRdb reprocessed the reads via MiXCR and lists one record per CDR3 protein. The sample consists of 75,000 to 95,000 distinct CDR3 sequences, 20% to 25% of them appearing once. The sequence came from a female donor with ovarian cancer. The chain combines TRBV11-2 with TRBJ2-7, with 7 nucleotides matching TRBD1. This specimen consisted of PBMCs, obtained after low-dose radiotherapy plus immunotherapy. The CDR3 bases are TGTGCCAGCAGCCTTATGGAACAGGGGACCTACGAGCAGTACTTC. Translation gives CASSLMEQGTYEQYF.